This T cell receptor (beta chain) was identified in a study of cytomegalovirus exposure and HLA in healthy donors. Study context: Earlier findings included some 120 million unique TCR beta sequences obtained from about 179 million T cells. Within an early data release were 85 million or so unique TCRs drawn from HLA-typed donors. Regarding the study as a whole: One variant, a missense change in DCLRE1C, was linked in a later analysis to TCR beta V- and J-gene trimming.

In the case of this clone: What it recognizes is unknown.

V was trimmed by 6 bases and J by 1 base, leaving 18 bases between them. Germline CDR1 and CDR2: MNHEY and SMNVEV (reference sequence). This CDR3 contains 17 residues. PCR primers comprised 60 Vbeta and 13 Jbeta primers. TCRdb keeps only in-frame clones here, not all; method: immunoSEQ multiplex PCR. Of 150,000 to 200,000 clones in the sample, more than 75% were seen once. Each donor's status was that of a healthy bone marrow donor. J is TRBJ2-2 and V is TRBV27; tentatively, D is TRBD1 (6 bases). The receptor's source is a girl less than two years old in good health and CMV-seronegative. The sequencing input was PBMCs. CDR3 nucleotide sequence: TGTGCCAGCAGCCGTACCCGACCGGGACAGAACACCGGGGAGCTGTTTTTT. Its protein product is CASSRTRPGQNTGELFF.